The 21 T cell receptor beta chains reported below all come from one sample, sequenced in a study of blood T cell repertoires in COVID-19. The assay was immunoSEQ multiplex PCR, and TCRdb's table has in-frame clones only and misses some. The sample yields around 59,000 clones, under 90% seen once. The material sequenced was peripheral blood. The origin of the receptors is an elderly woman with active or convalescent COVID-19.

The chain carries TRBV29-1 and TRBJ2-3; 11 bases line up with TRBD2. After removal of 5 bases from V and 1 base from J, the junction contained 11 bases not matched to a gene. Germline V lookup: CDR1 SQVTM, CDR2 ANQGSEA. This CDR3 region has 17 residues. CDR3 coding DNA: TGCAGCGTTAAACCGGCTAGCGGGGGGCCCCGCACAGATACGCAGTATTTT. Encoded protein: CSVKPASGGPRTDTQYF.

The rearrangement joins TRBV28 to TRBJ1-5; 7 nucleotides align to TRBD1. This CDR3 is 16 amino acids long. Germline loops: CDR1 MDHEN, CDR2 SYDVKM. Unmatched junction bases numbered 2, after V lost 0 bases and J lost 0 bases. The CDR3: CASSLWSGGSNQPQHF. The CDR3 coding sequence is TGTGCCAGCAGTTTATGGTCAGGGGGTAGCAATCAGCCCCAGCATTTT. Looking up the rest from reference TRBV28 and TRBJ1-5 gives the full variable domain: DVKVTQSSRYLVKRTGEKVFLECVQDMDHENMFWYRQDPGLGLRLIYFSYDVKMKEKGDIPEGYSVSREKKERFSLILESASTNQTSMYLCASSLWSGGSNQPQHFGDGTRLSIL.

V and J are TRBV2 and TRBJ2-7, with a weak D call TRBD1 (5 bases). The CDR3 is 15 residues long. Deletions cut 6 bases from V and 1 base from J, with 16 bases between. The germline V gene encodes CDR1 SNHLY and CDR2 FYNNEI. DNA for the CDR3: TGTGCCAGCAGGATAGACAGAGGAAGGTCCTACGAGCAGTACTTC. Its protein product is CASRIDRGRSYEQYF.

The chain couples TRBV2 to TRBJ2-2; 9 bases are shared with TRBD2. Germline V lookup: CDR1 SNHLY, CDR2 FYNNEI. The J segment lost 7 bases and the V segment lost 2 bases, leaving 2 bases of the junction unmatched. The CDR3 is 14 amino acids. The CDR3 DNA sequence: TGTGCCAGCAGTGAACAGCGGGGGGTCGGGGAGCTGTTTTTT. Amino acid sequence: CASSEQRGVGELFF. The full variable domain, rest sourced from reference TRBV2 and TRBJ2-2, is EPEVTQTPSHQVTQMGQEVILRCVPISNHLYFYWYRQILGQKVEFLVSFYNNEISEKSEIFDDQFSVERPDGSNFTLKIRSTKLEDSAMYFCASSEQRGVGELFFGEGSRLTVL.

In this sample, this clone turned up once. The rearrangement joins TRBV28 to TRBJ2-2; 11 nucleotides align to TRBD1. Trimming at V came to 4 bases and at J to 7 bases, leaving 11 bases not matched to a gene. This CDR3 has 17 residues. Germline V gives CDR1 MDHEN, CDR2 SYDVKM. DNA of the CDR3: TGTGCCAGCAGTTCTCCTCCAGGACAGGGGGCTAACGGGGAGCTGTTTTTT. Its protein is CASSSPPGQGANGELFF. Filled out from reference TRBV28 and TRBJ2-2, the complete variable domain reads DVKVTQSSRYLVKRTGEKVFLECVQDMDHENMFWYRQDPGLGLRLIYFSYDVKMKEKGDIPEGYSVSREKKERFSLILESASTNQTSMYLCASSSPPGQGANGELFFGEGSRLTVL.

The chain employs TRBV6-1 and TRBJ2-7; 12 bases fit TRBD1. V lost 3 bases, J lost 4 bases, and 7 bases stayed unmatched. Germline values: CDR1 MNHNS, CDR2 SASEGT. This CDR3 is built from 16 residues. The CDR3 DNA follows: TGTGCCAGCAGTGATCGGGACAGGGGGCTATATTACGAGCAGTACTTC. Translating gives CASSDRDRGLYYEQYF.

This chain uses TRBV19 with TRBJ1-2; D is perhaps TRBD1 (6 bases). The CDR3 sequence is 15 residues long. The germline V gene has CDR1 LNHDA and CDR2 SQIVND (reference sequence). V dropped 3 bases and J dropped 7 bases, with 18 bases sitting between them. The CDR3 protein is CASSISGQPWGGYTF. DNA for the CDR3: TGTGCCAGTAGTATCTCCGGACAGCCTTGGGGTGGCTACACCTTC.

In DNA form, the CDR3 reads TGTGCCAGCAGCTTAGGCCTTCTACAGGGGGCGGGAGCCAAAAACATTCAGTACTTC. Encoded protein: CASSLGLLQGAGAKNIQYF. The chain joins TRBV7-8 to TRBJ2-4, with 9 bases matching TRBD1. V shed 1 base, J shed 0 bases, and the junction held 10 bases outside the gene matches. Germline V gives CDR1 SGHVS, CDR2 FQNEAQ. There are 19 residues in the CDR3.

CDR3: CASSFGGVNNEQFF. The CDR3 coding sequence is TGTGCCAGCAGCTTCGGCGGGGTTAACAATGAGCAGTTCTTC. V usage is TRBV7-9 and J usage is TRBJ2-1, with TRBD2 as a possible D gene (6 bases). Trimming removed 3 bases from V and 5 bases from J, with 11 bases in between. Germline V gene lookup returns CDR1 SEHNR and CDR2 FQNEAQ (reference sequence). This CDR3 is built from 14 residues. Complete variable domain (other parts from reference TRBV7-9 and TRBJ2-1): DTGVSQNPRHKITKRGQNVTFRCDPISEHNRLYWYRQTLGQGPEFLTYFQNEAQLEKSRLLSDRFSAERPKGSFSTLEIQRTEQGDSAMYLCASSFGGVNNEQFFGPGTRLTVL.

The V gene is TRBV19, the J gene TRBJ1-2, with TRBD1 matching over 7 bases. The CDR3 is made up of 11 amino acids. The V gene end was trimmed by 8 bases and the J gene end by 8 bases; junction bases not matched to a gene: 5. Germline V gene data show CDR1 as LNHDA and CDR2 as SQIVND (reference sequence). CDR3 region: CASRSRGGYTF. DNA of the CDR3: TGTGCCAGTCGCTCCAGGGGGGGCTACACCTTC.

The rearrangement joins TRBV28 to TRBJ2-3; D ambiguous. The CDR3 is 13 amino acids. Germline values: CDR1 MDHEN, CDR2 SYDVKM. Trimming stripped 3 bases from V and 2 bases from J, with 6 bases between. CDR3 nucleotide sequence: TGTGCCAGCAGTTTTGGAGACACAGATACGCAGTATTTT. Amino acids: CASSFGDTDTQYF.

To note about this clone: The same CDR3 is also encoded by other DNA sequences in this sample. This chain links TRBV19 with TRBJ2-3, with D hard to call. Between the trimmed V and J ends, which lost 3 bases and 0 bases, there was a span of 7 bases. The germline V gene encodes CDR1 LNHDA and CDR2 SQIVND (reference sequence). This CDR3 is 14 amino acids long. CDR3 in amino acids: CASSIGESTDTQYF. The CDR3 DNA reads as TGTGCCAGTAGTATTGGAGAAAGCACAGATACGCAGTATTTT.

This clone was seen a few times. The CDR3 DNA follows: TGTGCCAGTACCGGACCAGGACTTAATTCACCCCTCCACTTT. Translating it yields CASTGPGLNSPLHF. This chain uses TRBV19 with TRBJ1-6, with D unresolved. Looked up from germline, CDR1 is LNHDA and CDR2 is SQIVND (reference sequence). V gave up 7 bases and J gave up 6 bases, with 13 bases separating them. The CDR3 totals 14 residues.

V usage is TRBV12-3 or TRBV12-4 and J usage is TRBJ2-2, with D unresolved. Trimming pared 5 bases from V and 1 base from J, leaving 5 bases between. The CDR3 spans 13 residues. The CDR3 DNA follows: TGTGCCAGCAGTGCAGGGAACACCGGGGAGCTGTTTTTT. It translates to CASSAGNTGELFF.

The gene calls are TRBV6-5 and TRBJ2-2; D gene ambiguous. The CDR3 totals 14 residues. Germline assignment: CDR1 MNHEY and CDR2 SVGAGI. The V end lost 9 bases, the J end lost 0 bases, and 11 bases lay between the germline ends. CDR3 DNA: TGTGCCAGTCGCCCCCCAGCGAACACCGGGGAGCTGTTTTTT. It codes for CASRPPANTGELFF.

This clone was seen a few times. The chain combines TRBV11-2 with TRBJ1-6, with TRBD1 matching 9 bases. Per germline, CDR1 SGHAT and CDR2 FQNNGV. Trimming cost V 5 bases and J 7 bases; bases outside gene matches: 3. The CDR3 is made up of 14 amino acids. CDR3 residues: CASSPGTGNSPLHF. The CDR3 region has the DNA TGTGCCAGCAGCCCCGGGACAGGGAATTCACCCCTCCACTTT.

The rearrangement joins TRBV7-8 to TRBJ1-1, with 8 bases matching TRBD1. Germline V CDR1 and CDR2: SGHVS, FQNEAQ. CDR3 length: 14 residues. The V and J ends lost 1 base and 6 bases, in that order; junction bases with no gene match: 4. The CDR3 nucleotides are TGTGCCAGCAGCTTAGGCAGGGGGCGGGCTGAAGCTTTCTTT. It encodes CASSLGRGRAEAFF.

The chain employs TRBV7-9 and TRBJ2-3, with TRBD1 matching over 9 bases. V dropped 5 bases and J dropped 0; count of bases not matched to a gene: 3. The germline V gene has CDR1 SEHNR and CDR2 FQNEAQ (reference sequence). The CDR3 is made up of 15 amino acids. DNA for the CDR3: TGTGCCAGCAGCGGGACAGGGCAGAGCACAGATACGCAGTATTTT. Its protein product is CASSGTGQSTDTQYF.

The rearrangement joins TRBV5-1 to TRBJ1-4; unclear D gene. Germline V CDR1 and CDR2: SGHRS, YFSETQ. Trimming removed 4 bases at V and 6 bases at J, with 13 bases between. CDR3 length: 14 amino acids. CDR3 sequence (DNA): TGCGCCAGCAGCACCGACTTGCCCCATGAAAAACTGTTTTTT. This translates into CASSTDLPHEKLFF.

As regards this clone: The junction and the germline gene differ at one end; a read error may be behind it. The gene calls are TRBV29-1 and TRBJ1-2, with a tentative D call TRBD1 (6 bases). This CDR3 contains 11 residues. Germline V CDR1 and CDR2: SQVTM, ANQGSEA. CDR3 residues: CSVEDLGARLF. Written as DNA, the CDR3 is TGCAGCGTTGAAGATTTGGGGGCTCGGCTCTTC.

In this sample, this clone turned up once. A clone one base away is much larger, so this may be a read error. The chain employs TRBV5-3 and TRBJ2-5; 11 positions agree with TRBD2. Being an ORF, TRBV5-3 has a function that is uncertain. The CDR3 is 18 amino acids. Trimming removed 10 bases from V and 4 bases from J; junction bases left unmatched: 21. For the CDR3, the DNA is TGTGCCTGCTGGGGTACTAGCGGGGGCCCCCGCCACGGAGAGACCCAGTACTTC. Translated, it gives CACWGTSGGPRHGETQYF.